Sequencing of this T cell receptor beta chain was carried out in a study of vaccination and CD4 T cells after COVID-19. An Oncomine TCR Beta short-read assay was used to sequence the DNA from cultured CD4+ T cells. TCRdb passed the PCR reads through MiXCR, listing each CDR3 protein once. The sample yields more than 20,000 distinct CDR3 sequences, roughly 70% seen once. Worth noting for this clonotype: The antigen is not known.

Treatment described: roughly 11-day PBMC culture with coronavirus spike peptide pools or control peptides (ViraFEST assay). The CDR3 is 18 residues long. Germline-derived CDR1 and CDR2 are MNHEY and SMNVEV (reference sequence). V was pared by 3 bases and J by 4 bases, with 15 bases of the junction left unmatched. Sample: CD4+ T cells from blood, cultured in vitro. This receptor was identified in a human donor who had recovered from COVID-19. The chain uses TRBV27 and TRBJ1-5; 7 bases are shared with TRBD1. The DNA of the CDR3 is TGTGCCAGCAGTTTCCCACACAATCAGACAGGGTATAATCAGCCCCAGCATTTT. This gives the protein CASSFPHNQTGYNQPQHF.